This passage covers 27 T cell receptor beta chains from one sample sequenced in a study of T cell changes during pregnancy in multiple sclerosis. Here immunoSEQ multiplex PCR was the method, and the copy in TCRdb shows in-frame clones only, minus some. The sample contains approximately 25,000 clones, more than 75% of which appear only once. The sequenced sample was CD4+ T cells from peripheral blood mononuclear cells, obtained in the first trimester of pregnancy. The receptors derive from a female donor in good health, enrolled as a control in a pregnancy study.

The gene calls are TRBV10-3 and TRBJ2-7; D possibly corresponds to TRBD2 (7 bases). The CDR3 covers 15 residues. CDR1 and CDR2 from the germline V gene are ENHRY and SYGVKD. Trimming took off 6 bases at V and 2 bases at J, with 17 bases between the two ends. The DNA for the CDR3 is TGTGCCATCAGGGGGGCGGGGGCGGAGACCTACGAGCAGTACTTC. Translated: CAIRGAGAETYEQYF.

The chain employs TRBV6-5 and TRBJ2-3; perhaps TRBD2 as D (7 bases). V was pared by 11 bases and J by 1 base, with 19 bases between. CDR1 is MNHEY, CDR2 SVGAGI, per germline. The CDR3 is made up of 15 amino acids. CDR3 coding DNA: TGTGCCTCAAATGGGGGGGGCGCGGGCACAGATACGCAGTATTTT. It translates to CASNGGGAGTDTQYF.

The rearrangement uses TRBV29-1 and TRBJ2-7; D is unclear. V was shortened by 2 bases and J by 4 bases, with 21 bases between the two germline ends. CDR1 SQVTM and CDR2 ANQGSEA come from the germline V gene. The CDR3 spans 16 residues. The CDR3 coding sequence is TGCAGCGTTGAAAAAGGTGCCCCCTCGAAGGAGTACGAGCAGTACTTC. It is translated as CSVEKGAPSKEYEQYF.

The J gene is TRBJ1-2, the V gene TRBV5-1; TRBD1 might be the D (5 bases). CDR3 length equals 14 residues. The V gene lost 0 bases and the J gene lost 3 bases, with 9 bases spanning the gap. Germline CDR1 SGHRS, CDR2 YFSETQ. CDR3 sequence: CASSLVPRDYGYTF. The CDR3 DNA is TGCGCCAGCAGCTTGGTTCCCAGGGACTATGGCTACACCTTC.

The DNA for the CDR3 is TGCGCCAGCAGCTTGGGCGGGCTTAGGACTCTCAAGAACACAGATACGCAGTATTTT. This gives the protein CASSLGGLRTLKNTDTQYF. V usage is TRBV5-1 and J usage is TRBJ2-3, with a weak D call TRBD2 (5 bases). V was pared by 0 bases and J by 2 bases, with 22 bases between. This CDR3 comprises 19 residues. Germline V gene data show CDR1 as SGHRS and CDR2 as YFSETQ.

This chain connects TRBV19 to TRBJ2-5; a weak D match, TRBD2 (6 bases). The CDR3 extends over 14 amino acids. Trimming pared 5 bases from V and 5 bases from J, leaving 15 bases between. CDR1 is LNHDA and CDR2 is SQIVND in the germline V gene (reference sequence). The CDR3 spells CASSPGTPGETQYF. CDR3 nucleotide sequence: TGTGCCAGTAGTCCCGGGACTCCGGGCGAGACCCAGTACTTC.

V is TRBV18 and J is TRBJ2-3, with D possibly being TRBD1 (5 bases). The CDR3 covers 13 residues. The germline CDR1 and CDR2 sequences are KGHSH and LQKENI. Trimming left V 1 base short and J 9 bases short, with 11 bases between. The CDR3 sequence is CASSPLPGSTQYF. The CDR3 DNA reads TGTGCCAGCTCACCACTACCAGGGTCAACGCAGTATTTT.

This clone was recorded only once. Written as DNA, the CDR3 is TGTGCCACTAGGGACAGGGCAACTAATGAAAAACTGTTTTTT. Translation: CATRDRATNEKLFF. The genes are TRBV6-1 and TRBJ1-4, with 9 positions matching TRBD1. Trimming cost V 10 bases and J 0 bases; bases outside gene matches: 3. Germline assignment: CDR1 MNHNS and CDR2 SASEGT. The CDR3 totals 14 residues.

The chain couples TRBV5-1 to TRBJ1-6, with a tentative D call TRBD1 (5 bases). The CDR3 consists of 13 residues. Germline CDR1 reads SGHRS; CDR2 reads YFSETQ. The germline V and J ends were trimmed by 0 bases and 7 bases, with 5 bases remaining between them. Here the CDR3 reads CASSLEGNSPLHF. The CDR3 DNA sequence: TGCGCCAGCAGCTTGGAGGGGAATTCACCCCTCCACTTT.

This clone was counted a single time. The V and J genes are TRBV10-3 and TRBJ1-4, with D possibly TRBD1 on 6 matching bases. V was shortened by 5 bases and J by 8 bases, with 15 bases between the two germline ends. The germline V gene has CDR1 ENHRY and CDR2 SYGVKD. This CDR3 has 14 residues. CDR3 in DNA: TGTGCCATCAGTCCACAGGGTCGAGAAGAAAAACTGTTTTTT. This sequence encodes CAISPQGREEKLFF.

The table lists this clone with a count of one. The chain is built from TRBV27 and TRBJ2-5; TRBD2 is a possible D gene (5 bases). V was clipped by 4 bases and J by 4 bases, with 16 bases between them. Germline lookup yields CDR1 MNHEY and CDR2 SMNVEV (reference sequence). The CDR3 contains 15 residues. In nucleotides, the CDR3 is TGTGCCAGCAGTTCGCCCGGACTGGGTAGAGAGACCCAGTACTTC. It translates to CASSSPGLGRETQYF.

This chain links TRBV28 with TRBJ2-2, with TRBD2 matching 8 bases. This CDR3 is built from 16 residues. Trimming removed 2 bases from V and 5 bases from J; junction bases left unmatched: 7. CDR1 and CDR2 (germline): MDHEN, SYDVKM. The CDR3 spells CASSLLGRAGTGELFF. CDR3 coding DNA: TGTGCCAGCAGTTTACTCGGGAGGGCCGGGACCGGGGAGCTGTTTTTT. The whole variable domain, remainder taken from reference TRBV28 and TRBJ2-2, is DVKVTQSSRYLVKRTGEKVFLECVQDMDHENMFWYRQDPGLGLRLIYFSYDVKMKEKGDIPEGYSVSREKKERFSLILESASTNQTSMYLCASSLLGRAGTGELFFGEGSRLTVL.

The chain employs TRBV10-3 and TRBJ1-1; 7 nucleotides align to TRBD1. This CDR3 is 16 amino acids long. Germline CDR1 is ENHRY and CDR2 is SYGVKD. V gave up 3 bases and J gave up 0 bases; unmatched junction bases: 7. The CDR3 here is CAISDPTGLMNTEAFF. The CDR3 nucleotides are TGTGCCATCAGTGACCCGACAGGGTTGATGAACACTGAAGCTTTCTTT.

The rearrangement links TRBV5-1 to TRBJ1-2; D perhaps matches TRBD1 (6 bases). The CDR3 contains 14 residues. The ends were cut back, 2 bases at V and 3 bases at J, with 11 bases in the middle. Germline CDR1 is SGHRS and CDR2 is YFSETQ. The CDR3 reads CASSFVGGDYGYTF. The DNA for the CDR3 is TGCGCCAGCAGCTTTGTAGGGGGGGACTATGGCTACACCTTC. The full variable domain, rest sourced from reference TRBV5-1 and TRBJ1-2, is KAGVTQTPRYLIKTRGQQVTLSCSPISGHRSVSWYQQTPGQGLQFLFEYFSETQRNKGNFPGRFSGRQFSNSRSEMNVSTLELGDSALYLCASSFVGGDYGYTFGSGTRLTVV.

This clone showed up just a few times. The chain has TRBV19 and TRBJ2-2, with 8 bases matching TRBD2. CDR1 and CDR2 from the germline V gene are LNHDA and SQIVND (reference sequence). The V segment lost 6 bases and the J segment 6 bases; nucleotides outside the gene matches: 12. This CDR3 is built from 16 residues. The CDR3 protein is CASRPSAGGWAGELFF. CDR3 nucleotide sequence: TGTGCCAGTAGACCTTCTGCGGGGGGTTGGGCCGGGGAGCTGTTTTTT.

The CDR3 protein is CSAADTDTQYF. The DNA for the CDR3 is TGCAGTGCTGCGGACACAGATACGCAGTATTTT. The genes are TRBV20-1 and TRBJ2-3; D uncertain. Germline lookup yields CDR1 DFQATT and CDR2 SNEGSKA (reference sequence). V was shortened by 5 bases and J by 2 bases, with 5 bases between the two germline ends. The CDR3 consists of 11 residues.

V is TRBV7-3 and J is TRBJ2-3, with D hard to call. Germline loops: CDR1 SGHTA, CDR2 FQGTGA. Trimming cost V 1 base and J 6 bases, with 14 bases left between them. This CDR3 contains 15 residues. CDR3 loop: CASSLNRPPGDTQYF. CDR3 DNA sequence: TGTGCCAGCAGCTTAAACCGCCCTCCTGGCGATACGCAGTATTTT.

The V call is TRBV18, the J call TRBJ1-1; D not certain. The CDR3 consists of 15 residues. V was pared by 2 bases and J by 5 bases, with 15 bases between. From germline, CDR1 is KGHSH and CDR2 LQKENI. The CDR3 spells CASSPGVLGKTEAFF. DNA for the CDR3: TGTGCCAGCTCACCAGGGGTCCTCGGGAAGACTGAAGCTTTCTTT.

The rearrangement links TRBV2 to TRBJ2-3; TRBD2 matches at 11 bases. The ends lost 9 bases at V and 4 bases at J; junction bases unmatched: 9. There are 15 residues in the CDR3. Germline assignment: CDR1 SNHLY and CDR2 FYNNEI. The CDR3 protein is CASKPGLAAPDTQYF. Here the CDR3 DNA reads TGTGCCAGTAAACCGGGACTAGCGGCCCCAGATACGCAGTATTTT.

The chain recombines TRBV28 with TRBJ2-1, with D unclear. Germline V gene lookup returns CDR1 MDHEN and CDR2 SYDVKM. V lost 8 bases, J lost 5 bases, and 16 bases lay in between. The CDR3 consists of 14 residues. The CDR3 region is CASHSSPSHNEQFF. The CDR3 coding sequence is TGTGCCAGCCATAGTTCCCCCTCTCACAATGAGCAGTTCTTC.

The gene calls are TRBV5-1 and TRBJ2-2, with 7 bases lining up with TRBD1. The CDR3 covers 15 residues. Per the germline V gene, CDR1 is SGHRS and CDR2 is YFSETQ. With V trimmed by 3 bases and J by 1 base, 3 bases remained unmatched. The CDR3 spells CASSSRTGNTGELFF. The CDR3, as DNA: TGCGCCAGCAGCTCCAGGACAGGGAACACCGGGGAGCTGTTTTTT.

The chain couples TRBV5-1 to TRBJ2-5; 7 bases match TRBD2. There are 15 residues in the CDR3. Losses at the gene ends were 4 bases for V and 1 base for J; bases not matched to a gene: 7. CDR1 and CDR2 from the germline V gene are SGHRS and YFSETQ. The CDR3 loop reads CASSLLASGQETQYF. The DNA of the CDR3 is TGCGCCAGCAGCCTGCTTGCTAGCGGCCAAGAGACCCAGTACTTC.

The rearrangement uses TRBV27 and TRBJ2-1, with a possible D match to TRBD2 (5 bases). The V gene lost 4 bases and the J gene lost 10 bases, with 23 bases spanning the gap. This CDR3 region has 16 residues. CDR1 is MNHEY, CDR2 SMNVEV, per germline (reference sequence). CDR3 sequence reads: CASSSFTRSRTSEQFF. The CDR3 coding sequence is TGTGCCAGCAGTTCCTTCACTAGGTCCCGCACGAGCGAGCAGTTCTTC.

The V gene is TRBV2, the J gene TRBJ2-3, with a tentative D call TRBD1 (5 bases). The ends were cut back, 4 bases at V and 2 bases at J, with 13 bases in the middle. This CDR3 contains 15 residues. The V gene's germline CDR1 is SNHLY and CDR2 FYNNEI. Written as DNA, the CDR3 is TGTGCCAGCAGTGTATCAGGGCCCAACACAGATACGCAGTATTTT. Protein: CASSVSGPNTDTQYF.

The V call is TRBV7-6, the J call TRBJ2-5; 7 bases fit TRBD2. The germline gives CDR1 SGHVS, CDR2 FNYEAQ. CDR3 size: 17 residues. V gave up 4 bases and J gave up 4 bases; unmatched junction bases: 15. The DNA of the CDR3 is TGTGCCAGCAGCTCAACACTTCTGAGGACTAGGGGAGAGACCCAGTACTTC. This encodes CASSSTLLRTRGETQYF.

The genes are TRBV2 and TRBJ1-5, with unresolved D. The germline V gene has CDR1 SNHLY and CDR2 FYNNEI. V lost 2 bases, J lost 0 bases, and 8 bases lay in between. The CDR3 totals 15 residues. CDR3 protein: CASSELRGSNQPQHF. In DNA form, the CDR3 reads TGTGCCAGCAGTGAATTGCGGGGTAGCAATCAGCCCCAGCATTTT.

This chain joins TRBV30 and TRBJ1-5; TRBD1 agrees at 11 bases. The CDR3 covers 15 residues. Losses at the gene ends were 2 bases for V and 2 bases for J; bases not matched to a gene: 2. Germline V CDR1 and CDR2: GTSNPN, SVGIG (reference sequence). CDR3 DNA sequence: TGTGCCTGGAGTACGGGACAGGGGGGCAATCAGCCCCAGCATTTT. This translates into CAWSTGQGGNQPQHF.